Listed below are T cell receptor beta chains from one sample, sequenced in a study of T cell responses to AZD1222 COVID-19 vaccine. The assay was immunoSEQ multiplex PCR, and TCRdb's table has in-frame clones only and misses some. Of 150,000 to 200,000 clones in the sample, 92% are singletons; the top ten hold less than 1.3%. The source material was peripheral blood, sampled 28 days after the second AZD1222 dose. The source is an adult who received the AZD1222 COVID-19 vaccine. The CDR3 runs from the conserved cysteine through the conserved F or W. Each record gives: clone size, V gene, D gene, J gene, CDR3 DNA, CDR3 protein. A D gene is named only where the DNA matches it firmly. Size is omitted from some rows. Given values are once, few, many or a class for expanded clones.

clone size: few; V gene: TRBV12-3/TRBV12-4; D gene: -; J gene: TRBJ1-2; CDR3 DNA: TGTGCCAGCAGTCCCGCGGGGCGCTATGGCTACACCTTC; CDR3 protein: CASSPAGRYGYTF
clone size: -; V gene: TRBV3-1/TRBV3-2; D gene: TRBD1; J gene: TRBJ1-1; CDR3 DNA: TGTGCCAGCAGTCCTCTCACAGGGGCGAACACTGAAGCTTTCTTT; CDR3 protein: CASSPLTGANTEAFF
clone size: -; V gene: TRBV7-8; D gene: -; J gene: TRBJ2-2; CDR3 DNA: TGTGCCAGCAGCATCCAAGAAACCGGGGAGCTGTTTTTT; CDR3 protein: CASSIQETGELFF
clone size: -; V gene: TRBV15; D gene: -; J gene: TRBJ2-3; CDR3 DNA: TGTGCCACCAGCAGAGATACGGAAGCGGGCAGGTGGGATACGCAGTATTTT; CDR3 protein: CATSRDTEAGRWDTQYF
clone size: -; V gene: TRBV14; D gene: -; J gene: TRBJ1-4; CDR3 DNA: TGTGCCAGCAGCTCTTCAGAGGCGGCTATTGCAACTAATGAAAAACTGTTTTTT; CDR3 protein: CASSSSEAAIATNEKLFF
clone size: -; V gene: TRBV2; D gene: TRBD2; J gene: TRBJ2-1; CDR3 DNA: TGTGCCAGCAGTGATTTCGGGGGGGCGCCCTACAATGAGCAGTTCTTC; CDR3 protein: CASSDFGGAPYNEQFF
clone size: -; V gene: TRBV18; D gene: -; J gene: TRBJ2-2; CDR3 DNA: TGTGCCAGCTCACCACCCGGGGGGAACACCGGGGAGCTGTTTTTT; CDR3 protein: CASSPPGGNTGELFF
clone size: -; V gene: TRBV19; D gene: -; J gene: TRBJ1-3; CDR3 DNA: TGTGCCAGTATCCAGGACGGTCAATCCACCATATATTTT; CDR3 protein: CASIQDGQSTIYF
clone size: -; V gene: TRBV5-1; D gene: -; J gene: TRBJ1-1; CDR3 DNA: TGCGCCAGCAGCTTCAACGATTACACTGAAGCTTTCTTT; CDR3 protein: CASSFNDYTEAFF
clone size: -; V gene: TRBV4-1; D gene: -; J gene: TRBJ1-1; CDR3 DNA: TGCGCCAGCAGCCAAATCGCCAGGGGTGCTAACACTGAAGCTTTCTTT; CDR3 protein: CASSQIARGANTEAFF
clone size: once; V gene: TRBV7-9; D gene: -; J gene: TRBJ2-1; CDR3 DNA: TGTGCCAGCAACGAACGAGCAGGGATGCATGAGCAGTTCTTC; CDR3 protein: CASNERAGMHEQFF
clone size: -; V gene: TRBV12-5; D gene: TRBD1; J gene: TRBJ1-1; CDR3 DNA: TGTGCTAGTGGAAAGGACAGGGGGCGAACTGAAGCTTTCTTT; CDR3 protein: CASGKDRGRTEAFF
clone size: -; V gene: TRBV29-1; D gene: TRBD1; J gene: TRBJ2-1; CDR3 DNA: TGCAGCTCCGGACAGGGCGGGGATGAGCAGTTCTTC; CDR3 protein: CSSGQGGDEQFF
clone size: -; V gene: TRBV5-4; D gene: -; J gene: TRBJ1-2; CDR3 DNA: TGTGCCACTCGCTCTCAAAACAGGGAAACGGATGGCTACACCTTC; CDR3 protein: CATRSQNRETDGYTF
clone size: -; V gene: TRBV6-5; D gene: -; J gene: TRBJ2-7; CDR3 DNA: TGTGCCAGCAGTCACAGGGGGGGATTCTCCTACGAGCAGTACTTC; CDR3 protein: CASSHRGGFSYEQYF
clone size: -; V gene: TRBV18; D gene: -; J gene: TRBJ2-2; CDR3 DNA: TGTGCCAGCTCACGAGACAGCTCAAACACCGGGGAGCTGTTTTTT; CDR3 protein: CASSRDSSNTGELFF
clone size: -; V gene: TRBV11-2; D gene: -; J gene: TRBJ1-2; CDR3 DNA: TGTGCCAGCAGCGCCACGGGACGGTCGTTCTATGGCTACACCTTC; CDR3 protein: CASSATGRSFYGYTF
clone size: -; V gene: TRBV2; D gene: -; J gene: TRBJ1-2; CDR3 DNA: TGTGCCAGCACCCCGGGGGGGGATGGCTACACCTTC; CDR3 protein: CASTPGGDGYTF
clone size: -; V gene: TRBV27; D gene: -; J gene: TRBJ1-6; CDR3 DNA: TGTGCCAGCAGTTTAAGCTTGACGGGCTGGAATTCACCCCTCCACTTT; CDR3 protein: CASSLSLTGWNSPLHF
clone size: -; V gene: TRBV6-5; D gene: -; J gene: TRBJ1-6; CDR3 DNA: TGTGCCAGCAGTTACCCCCGCGGGGGAGAAAATTCACCCCTCCACTTT; CDR3 protein: CASSYPRGGENSPLHF
clone size: -; V gene: TRBV5-1; D gene: -; J gene: TRBJ1-1; CDR3 DNA: TGCGCCAGCAGCTTGACAGAAACTTTGAACACTGAAGCTTTCTTT; CDR3 protein: CASSLTETLNTEAFF
clone size: -; V gene: TRBV27; D gene: -; J gene: TRBJ2-5; CDR3 DNA: TGTGCCAGCAGGGTGGGGTACCAAGAGACCCAGTACTTC; CDR3 protein: CASRVGYQETQYF
clone size: -; V gene: TRBV19; D gene: -; J gene: TRBJ1-1; CDR3 DNA: TGTGCCAGTAGCTCCACCATTACAGTCTTAAACACTGAAGCTTTCTTT; CDR3 protein: CASSSTITVLNTEAFF
clone size: -; V gene: TRBV7-9; D gene: -; J gene: TRBJ2-2; CDR3 DNA: TGTGCCAGCAGTTTCTTGTTGGCTAGCGGGGAGCTGTTTTTT; CDR3 protein: CASSFLLASGELFF
clone size: -; V gene: TRBV12-3/TRBV12-4; D gene: TRBD1; J gene: TRBJ1-1; CDR3 DNA: TGTGCCAGCAGGATGACAGGGGGCACTGAAGCTTTCTTT; CDR3 protein: CASRMTGGTEAFF
clone size: once; V gene: TRBV24-1; D gene: -; J gene: TRBJ2-3; CDR3 DNA: TGTGCCACCAGTGACAAGGTTGTGGGTACGCAGTATTTT; CDR3 protein: CATSDKVVGTQYF
clone size: once; V gene: TRBV12-3/TRBV12-4; D gene: -; J gene: TRBJ2-1; CDR3 DNA: TGTGCCAGCAGTCAAGGACCGCGCCAGTTCTTC; CDR3 protein: CASSQGPRQFF
clone size: -; V gene: TRBV20-1; D gene: TRBD2; J gene: TRBJ2-7; CDR3 DNA: TGCAGTGCTAGTAACGGGGGGGCCTACGAGCAGTACTTC; CDR3 protein: CSASNGGAYEQYF
clone size: -; V gene: TRBV21-1; D gene: -; J gene: TRBJ2-2; CDR3 DNA: TGTGCCAGCAGCCCCCCGGGACAGGGGCGGTCCGGGGAGCTGTTTTTT; CDR3 protein: CASSPPGQGRSGELFF
clone size: once; V gene: TRBV5-6; D gene: TRBD1; J gene: TRBJ2-5; CDR3 DNA: TGTGCCAGCAGCTCGGGGACAGGGCGAGAGACCCAGTACTTC; CDR3 protein: CASSSGTGRETQYF
clone size: -; V gene: TRBV27; D gene: -; J gene: TRBJ1-5; CDR3 DNA: TGTGCCAGCAGTCCACGGACAAGCAATCAGCCCCAGCATTTT; CDR3 protein: CASSPRTSNQPQHF
clone size: -; V gene: TRBV5-5; D gene: -; J gene: TRBJ1-1; CDR3 DNA: TGTGCCAGCAGCTTTGGGGGTGGGACTGAAGCTTTCTTT; CDR3 protein: CASSFGGGTEAFF
clone size: -; V gene: TRBV6-5; D gene: -; J gene: TRBJ1-6; CDR3 DNA: TGTGCCAGCAGTTACGAGGGGGGGAATTCACCCCTCCACTTT; CDR3 protein: CASSYEGGNSPLHF
clone size: -; V gene: TRBV7-9; D gene: -; J gene: TRBJ2-5; CDR3 DNA: TGTGCCAGCAGCCTGACAGAGATGAGTGAGACCCAGTACTTC; CDR3 protein: CASSLTEMSETQYF
clone size: -; V gene: TRBV7-8; D gene: -; J gene: TRBJ1-4; CDR3 DNA: TGTGCCAGCAGCCCGCTGGAAGGGGCTAATGAAAAACTGTTTTTT; CDR3 protein: CASSPLEGANEKLFF
clone size: -; V gene: TRBV9; D gene: -; J gene: TRBJ2-7; CDR3 DNA: TGTGCCAGCAGCGTAGAAGGTAGTGTGGGCTACGAGCAGTACTTC; CDR3 protein: CASSVEGSVGYEQYF